These 7 T cell receptor beta chains came from one sample sequenced in a study of blood T cells in healthy people across ages. Combining a sample-barcoded 5' primer with a J-beta primer mix, a second PCR ran for about 7 to 11 cycles. TCRdb re-analysed the 5' RACE reads in MiXCR, keeping a single row per CDR3 protein. The repertoire holds about 1.1 million distinct CDR3 sequences, with around two fifths as singletons. The specimen sequenced was blood. Receptors originate from a man between 18 and 29 years old in good health.

This clonotype came up a few times. The J gene is TRBJ1-2, the V gene TRBV5-1; D gene unclear. The V gene lost 4 bases and the J gene lost 4 bases, with 17 bases spanning the gap. CDR3 length: 15 residues. CDR1 and CDR2 (germline): SGHRS, YFSETQ. CDR3 loop: CASSPWAKDGYGYTF. CDR3 DNA sequence: TGCGCCAGCAGCCCATGGGCCAAAGACGGCTATGGCTACACCTTC.

The CDR3 DNA follows: TGTGCCAGCAGTTCTGGGTCCAGCTCCTACAATGAGCAGTACTTC. It yields the protein CASSSGSSSYNEQYF. The rearrangement joins TRBV28 to TRBJ2-1; no definite D call. Gene TRBJ2-7 matches the end of the DNA better, so the J call may be wrong. Germline CDR1 and CDR2: MDHEN and SYDVKM. This CDR3 spans 15 amino acids.

As DNA, the CDR3 is TGTGCCAGCAGTTCGGTTACAGGGGGCCCCTACGAGCAGTACTTC. Residues: CASSSVTGGPYEQYF. The genes are TRBV6-2 or TRBV6-3 and TRBJ2-7; 9 positions match TRBD1. Germline loops: CDR1 MNHEY, CDR2 SVGEGT. The ends lost 4 bases at V and 2 bases at J; junction bases unmatched: 6. The CDR3 extends over 15 amino acids.

The V gene is TRBV27, the J gene TRBJ2-7; possibly TRBD1 for D (6 bases). Germline V lookup: CDR1 MNHEY, CDR2 SMNVEV (reference sequence). V lost 5 bases and J lost 3, with 14 bases in between. CDR3 length equals 14 residues. The CDR3 spells CASSPQGHLYEQYF. CDR3 DNA sequence: TGTGCCAGCAGTCCTCAGGGACACCTCTACGAGCAGTACTTC.

This clonotype has just a few counts. The chain couples TRBV6-2 or TRBV6-3 to TRBJ2-3; tentatively, D is TRBD1 (5 bases). V lost 5 bases and J lost 3, with 15 bases in between. The V gene's germline CDR1 is MNHEY and CDR2 SVGEGT. CDR3 length equals 15 residues. The chain's CDR3 is CASSQTARRTDTQYF. The DNA for the CDR3 is TGTGCCAGCAGTCAGACAGCGAGGCGGACAGATACGCAGTATTTT.

Many counts were recorded for this clonotype. V is TRBV12-3 or TRBV12-4 and J is TRBJ2-5; 8 nucleotides line up with TRBD2. This CDR3 contains 13 residues. The junction had 3 bases not matched to a gene; V was cut back by 5 bases and J by 4 bases. CDR3 DNA sequence: TGTGCCAGCAGTCCCAGCGGGGGAGAGACCCAGTACTTC. Its translation is CASSPSGGETQYF.

This clonotype was seen just once. A much larger clone lies one base from this, so it may be a read error. CDR3 sequence: CAISRRQYNEQFF. In nucleotides, the CDR3 is TGTGCCATCAGCCGACGACAGTACAATGAGCAGTTCTTC. V is TRBV7-9 and J is TRBJ2-1; D may be TRBD1 (5 bases). The germline CDR1 and CDR2 sequences are SEHNR and FQNEAQ (reference sequence). The CDR3 has 13 amino acids.